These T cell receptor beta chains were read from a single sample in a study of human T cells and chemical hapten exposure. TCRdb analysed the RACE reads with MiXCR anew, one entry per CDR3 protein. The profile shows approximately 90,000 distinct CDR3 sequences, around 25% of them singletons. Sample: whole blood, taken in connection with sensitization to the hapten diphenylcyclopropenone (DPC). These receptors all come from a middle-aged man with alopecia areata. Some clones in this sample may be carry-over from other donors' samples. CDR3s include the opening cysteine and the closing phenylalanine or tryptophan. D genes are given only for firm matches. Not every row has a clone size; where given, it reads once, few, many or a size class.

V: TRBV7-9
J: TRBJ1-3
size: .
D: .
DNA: TGTGCCAGCAGCTTAGAGGGGGGCTCTGGAAACACCATATATTTT
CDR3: CASSLEGGSGNTIYF

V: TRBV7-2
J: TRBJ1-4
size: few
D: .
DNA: TGTGCCAGCACGGCCCGCCGAGGGTTGGATGAAAAACTGTTTTTT
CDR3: CASTARRGLDEKLFF

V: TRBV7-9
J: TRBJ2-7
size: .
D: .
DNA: TGTGCCAGCAGCTTCGGGACCCTGACGGGCGAGCAGTACTTC
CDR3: CASSFGTLTGEQYF

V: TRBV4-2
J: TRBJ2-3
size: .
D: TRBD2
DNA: TGTGCCAGCAGCCCCGGACTAGGGGGCACAGATACGCAGTATTTT
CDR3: CASSPGLGGTDTQYF

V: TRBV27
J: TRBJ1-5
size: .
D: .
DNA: TGTGCCAGCAGAACAGGTCATCAGCCCCAGCATTTT
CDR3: CASRTGHQPQHF

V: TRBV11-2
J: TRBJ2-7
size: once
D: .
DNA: TGTGCCAGCAGCAGGACAGTCCACGAGCAGTACTTC
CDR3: CASSRTVHEQYF

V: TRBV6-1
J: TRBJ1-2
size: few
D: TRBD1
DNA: TGTGCCAGCAGGGGTGGGACAGGGGGTTCGTACGGCTACACCTTC
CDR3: CASRGGTGGSYGYTF

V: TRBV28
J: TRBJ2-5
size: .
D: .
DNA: TGTGCCAGCAGTTCCTCGTCCCAAGAGACCCAGTACTTC
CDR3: CASSSSSQETQYF

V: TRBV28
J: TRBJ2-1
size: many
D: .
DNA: TGTGCCAGCAGTTCCGGCGACGGCTACAATGAGCAGTTCTTC
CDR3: CASSSGDGYNEQFF

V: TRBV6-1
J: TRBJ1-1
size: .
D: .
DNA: TGTGCCAGCAAGATCAGGGCGCCTCGGAACACTGAAGCTTTCTTT
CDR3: CASKIRAPRNTEAFF

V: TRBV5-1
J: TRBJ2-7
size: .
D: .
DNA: TGCGCCAGCAGCTTGGGGGACACCTTCTCCTACGAGCAGTACTTC
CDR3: CASSLGDTFSYEQYF

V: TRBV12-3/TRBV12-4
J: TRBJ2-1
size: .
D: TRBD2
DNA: TGTGCCAGCAGCCCCAATAAGGGAACTACTAGCGGGAGAGGGGGGCAGTTCTTC
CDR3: CASSPNKGTTSGRGGQFF

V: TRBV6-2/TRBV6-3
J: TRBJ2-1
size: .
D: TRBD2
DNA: TGTGCCAGCAGTCCCTCTCGCGAAACTAGCGGGAGCGAGCAGTTCTTC
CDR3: CASSPSRETSGSEQFF

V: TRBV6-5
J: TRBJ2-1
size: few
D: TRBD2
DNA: TGTGCCAGCAGCTTACTCCCGGGACTAGCGGTTTACAATGAGCAGTTCTTC
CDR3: CASSLLPGLAVYNEQFF

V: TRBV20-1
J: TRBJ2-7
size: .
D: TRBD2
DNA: TGCAGTGCCTCACTAGCGGGAGCAGGGTACGAGCAGTACTTC
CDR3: CSASLAGAGYEQYF

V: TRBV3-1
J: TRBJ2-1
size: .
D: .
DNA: TGTGCCAGCAGCCAAGCAGGGGCCAGGAACAATGAGCAGTTCTTC
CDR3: CASSQAGARNNEQFF

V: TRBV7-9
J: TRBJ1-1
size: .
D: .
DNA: TGTGCCAGCAGCTTAGCACGGGGAATGAACACTGAAGCTTTCTTT
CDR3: CASSLARGMNTEAFF

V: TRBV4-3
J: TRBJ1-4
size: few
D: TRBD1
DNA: TGCGCCAGCAGCCAGAACCTAGCGGACAGGGGCGGTGAAAAACTGTTTTTT
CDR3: CASSQNLADRGGEKLFF

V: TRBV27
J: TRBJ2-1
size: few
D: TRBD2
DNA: TGTGCCAGCAGTTCAACTAGCGGGAGGGCCTACAATGAGCAGTTCTTC
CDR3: CASSSTSGRAYNEQFF

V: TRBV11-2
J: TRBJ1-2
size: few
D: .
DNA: TGTGCCAGCAGCTTAGAAGTCGAGATTTATGGCTACACCTTC
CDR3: CASSLEVEIYGYTF

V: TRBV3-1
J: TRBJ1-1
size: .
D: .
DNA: TGTGCCAGCAGCCCCTACGCAGGGATCACTGAAGCTTTCTTT
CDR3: CASSPYAGITEAFF

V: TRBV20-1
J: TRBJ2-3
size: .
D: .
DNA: TGCAGTGCTAGAGATCTCAGGTCCCCAAGAGATACGCAGTATTTT
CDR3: CSARDLRSPRDTQYF

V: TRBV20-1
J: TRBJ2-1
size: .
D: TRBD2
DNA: TGCAGTGCTTCCACAAGCGGGAGCGTCACCTACAATGAGCAGTTCTTC
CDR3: CSASTSGSVTYNEQFF